The 19 T cell receptor beta chains reported below all come from one sample, sequenced in a study of blood T cell repertoires in COVID-19. Clones were read by immunoSEQ multiplex PCR, and TCRdb kept only the in-frame ones, dropping some. The data show fewer than 250,000 clones, around 86% seen once. Input material: PBMCs or T cells enriched from blood (not recorded which). Receptor source: a middle-aged woman with acute COVID-19.

This sequence joins TRBV11-2 and TRBJ2-7; 8 bases agree with TRBD1. V dropped 5 bases and J dropped 0; count of bases not matched to a gene: 12. Germline V gene lookup returns CDR1 SGHAT and CDR2 FQNNGV. The CDR3 has 17 amino acids. The CDR3 nucleotides are TGTGCCAGCAGCACCCCCTCAGGGGGCCGTATCTCCTACGAGCAGTACTTC. Translation: CASSTPSGGRISYEQYF.

The chain is built from TRBV9 and TRBJ1-5, with D possibly being TRBD1 (5 bases). CDR1 SGDLS and CDR2 YYNGEE come from the germline V gene. The CDR3 extends over 13 amino acids. Between the trimmed V and J ends, which lost 3 bases and 10 bases, there was a span of 14 bases. This CDR3 is CASSAQSGGPQHF. Written as DNA, the CDR3 is TGTGCCAGCAGCGCTCAAAGCGGGGGACCCCAGCATTTT.

The chain combines TRBV2 with TRBJ2-6, with a tentative D call TRBD1 (6 bases). Germline V lookup: CDR1 SNHLY, CDR2 FYNNEI. The CDR3 totals 15 residues. V was shortened by 10 bases and J by 1 base, with 14 bases between the two germline ends. CDR3 nucleotide sequence: TGTGCCACCGGACAGCCAACTTCTGGGGCCAACGTCCTGACTTTC. Residues: CATGQPTSGANVLTF.

The CDR3: CASSLASSDTQYF. The CDR3 DNA reads TGTGCCAGCAGCTTAGCGTCTTCGGATACGCAGTATTTT. The chain couples TRBV7-2 to TRBJ2-3; D unclear. The CDR3 has 13 amino acids. With 0 bases removed from V and 6 bases from J, the gap between germline ends came to 7 bases. CDR1 is SGHTA and CDR2 is FQGNSA in the germline V gene.

The J gene is TRBJ1-1, the V gene TRBV25-1; TRBD1 matches at 9 bases. CDR1 and CDR2 from the germline V gene are MGHDK and SYGVNS. This CDR3 comprises 18 residues. V shed 1 base and J 1 base; nucleotides not matched to a gene: 10. Here the CDR3 reads CASSESVYRGRENTEAFF. The CDR3 region has the DNA TGTGCCAGCAGTGAATCTGTTTACAGGGGGCGAGAGAACACTGAAGCTTTCTTT.

The chain has TRBV7-9 and TRBJ1-1; D not certain. The germline V gene has CDR1 SEHNR and CDR2 FQNEAQ (reference sequence). The CDR3 has 14 amino acids. The V end was cut by 3 bases, the J end by 3 bases, with 11 bases between. The CDR3 nucleotides are TGTGCCAGCAGCTTTGACATTGCTGACACTGAAGCTTTCTTT. As protein: CASSFDIADTEAFF. Full variable domain (remainder filled in from reference TRBV7-9 and TRBJ1-1): DTGVSQNPRHKITKRGQNVTFRCDPISEHNRLYWYRQTLGQGPEFLTYFQNEAQLEKSRLLSDRFSAERPKGSFSTLEIQRTEQGDSAMYLCASSFDIADTEAFFGQGTRLTVV.

The chain recombines TRBV24-1 with TRBJ1-2; 8 positions match TRBD1. Germline V lookup: CDR1 KGHDR, CDR2 SFDVKD. The CDR3 runs to 13 residues. V was clipped by 5 bases and J by 8 bases; unmatched bases: 6. The CDR3 coding sequence is TGTGCCACCAGTGGAACAGGGGGTTTAGGCTACACCTTC. Translation: CATSGTGGLGYTF.

This chain uses TRBV18 with TRBJ2-2, with D possibly matching TRBD1 (6 bases). The CDR3 extends over 17 amino acids. Germline CDR1 KGHSH, CDR2 LQKENI. V dropped 4 bases and J dropped 1 base, with 16 bases sitting between them. CDR3 protein: CASSLVWGQENTGELFF. The CDR3 DNA reads as TGTGCCAGCTCACTCGTTTGGGGGCAGGAGAACACCGGGGAGCTGTTTTTT.

The chain couples TRBV19 to TRBJ1-5, with 10 positions matching TRBD1. The CDR3 consists of 19 residues. Per germline, CDR1 LNHDA and CDR2 SQIVND (reference sequence). With 4 bases clipped from V and 0 bases from J, the junction kept 12 bases outside the gene matches. DNA for the CDR3: TGTGCCAGTAGTACCTACCCGGGGACAGGGGATTATAGCAATCAGCCCCAGCATTTT. Amino acids: CASSTYPGTGDYSNQPQHF.

The rearrangement links TRBV7-9 to TRBJ2-2, with 8 bases aligning to TRBD2. Germline V gives CDR1 SEHNR, CDR2 FQNEAQ (reference sequence). This CDR3 is built from 18 residues. J was trimmed by 0 bases and V by 5 bases; bases with no gene match: 11. The CDR3 here is CASSKPAGLAANTGELFF. The CDR3 bases are TGTGCCAGCAGCAAACCGGCCGGACTAGCAGCGAACACCGGGGAGCTGTTTTTT.

The chain links TRBV28 to TRBJ1-5; D not resolved. There are 14 residues in the CDR3. Per the germline V gene, CDR1 is MDHEN and CDR2 is SYDVKM. Between the trimmed V and J ends, which lost 6 bases and 1 base, there was a span of 10 bases. CDR3 protein: CASRVAGSNQPQHF. The CDR3 nucleotides are TGTGCCAGCAGGGTAGCGGGAAGCAATCAGCCCCAGCATTTT.

V gene TRBV24-1 combines with J gene TRBJ2-3, with D perhaps matching TRBD2 (7 bases). This CDR3 region has 13 residues. Germline CDR1 KGHDR, CDR2 SFDVKD. Trimming took 8 bases from V and 5 from J, leaving 13 bases between them. In DNA form, the CDR3 reads TGTGCCACCAATGGGGGGGGCGTAGATACGCAGTATTTT. It yields the protein CATNGGGVDTQYF.

The V gene is TRBV5-1, the J gene TRBJ2-6; tentative D call: TRBD1 (5 bases). From germline, CDR1 is SGHRS and CDR2 YFSETQ. The CDR3 runs to 15 residues. V lost 8 bases and J lost 0, with 12 bases in between. The CDR3 DNA reads as TGCGCCAGTTTTGGGGCCCCCTCTGGGGCCAACGTCCTGACTTTC. Encoded protein: CASFGAPSGANVLTF.

The CDR3 loop is CASSWGQPDSGNTIYF. In DNA, the CDR3 is TGTGCCAGCAGCTGGGGACAACCGGACTCTGGAAACACCATATATTTT. This rearrangement joins TRBV7-2 to TRBJ1-3; the D gene is possibly TRBD1 (6 bases). CDR1 and CDR2 (germline): SGHTA, FQGNSA. Trimming took 4 bases from V and 0 from J, leaving 13 bases between them. The CDR3 has 16 residues. Full variable domain (remainder filled in from reference TRBV7-2 and TRBJ1-3): GAGVSQSPSNKVTEKGKDVELRCDPISGHTALYWYRQSLGQGLEFLIYFQGNSAPDKSGLPSDRFSAERTGGSVSTLTIQRTQQEDSAVYLCASSWGQPDSGNTIYFGEGSWLTVV.

The gene calls are TRBV21-1 and TRBJ1-5. TRBV21-1 is a listed pseudogene. This CDR3 comprises 15 residues. The CDR3 is CASREDRGSNQPQHF. The CDR3 DNA is TGTGCCAGCAGGGAGGACCGAGGGAGTAATCAGCCCCAGCATTTT.

The CDR3 reads CASSFSGSYEQYF. Here the CDR3 DNA reads TGTGCCAGCAGCTTTTCGGGGTCCTACGAGCAGTACTTC. The V call is TRBV11-2, the J call TRBJ2-7; a weak D match, TRBD2 (5 bases). In germline, CDR1 is SGHAT, CDR2 FQNNGV. Trimming stripped 3 bases from V and 1 base from J, with 7 bases between. The CDR3 covers 13 residues.

The chain couples TRBV9 to TRBJ2-2, with unresolved D. The ends were cut back, 0 bases at V and 0 bases at J, with 6 bases in the middle. CDR3 length equals 15 residues. Germline V CDR1 and CDR2: SGDLS, YYNGEE. The CDR3 is CASSVGLANTGELFF. The CDR3 coding sequence is TGTGCCAGCAGCGTAGGCCTAGCGAACACCGGGGAGCTGTTTTTT.

V is TRBV28 and J is TRBJ1-2; D not certain. With 5 bases removed from V and 5 bases from J, the gap between germline ends came to 6 bases. The germline V gene has CDR1 MDHEN and CDR2 SYDVKM. The CDR3 contains 11 residues. This CDR3 is CASSLEYGYTF. The DNA of the CDR3 is TGTGCCAGCAGTCTGGAGTATGGCTACACCTTC.

The rearrangement joins TRBV6-2 or TRBV6-3 to TRBJ1-5; 10 bases align to TRBD1. Trimming cost V 6 bases and J 6 bases; bases outside gene matches: 8. Germline V gene lookup returns CDR1 MNHEY and CDR2 SVGEGT. The CDR3 totals 15 residues. CDR3 sequence reads: CASSPTGTGAQPQHF. The CDR3 nucleotides are TGTGCCAGCAGCCCCACCGGGACAGGGGCTCAGCCCCAGCATTTT.